These 24 T cell receptor beta chains share one sample of origin, sequenced in a study of OX40 agonist ivuxolimab in advanced cancers. The assay was immunoSEQ multiplex PCR, and TCRdb's table has in-frame clones only and misses some. This table holds some 77,000 clones, approximately 92% found once. Sequenced material: CD4+ or CD8+ T cells sorted from blood, taken in a trial of the OX40 agonist ivuxolimab. The source is an adult with an advanced solid tumor such as melanoma, head and neck, liver or kidney cancer.

This chain joins TRBV6-5 and TRBJ2-7; 7 positions agree with TRBD2. The trim removed 6 bases at V and 2 bases at J, leaving 10 bases unmatched. The CDR3 spans 15 residues. The germline V gene encodes CDR1 MNHEY and CDR2 SVGAGI. DNA for the CDR3: TGTGCCAGCAGCTACGGAGCGGGGAAGACCTACGAGCAGTACTTC. The encoded protein is CASSYGAGKTYEQYF.

The V and J genes are TRBV29-1 and TRBJ2-1, with D hard to call. This CDR3 region has 12 residues. Trimming left V 1 base short and J 6 bases short, with 7 bases between. Germline V lookup: CDR1 SQVTM, CDR2 ANQGSEA. CDR3 nucleotides: TGCAGCGTTGAAGTGGGAACCAATGAGCAGTTCTTC. Its protein is CSVEVGTNEQFF.

The V call is TRBV28, the J call TRBJ1-5; 8 positions agree with TRBD1. CDR1 is MDHEN, CDR2 SYDVKM, per germline. V shed 4 bases, J shed 1 base, and the junction held 12 bases outside the gene matches. The CDR3 is made up of 18 amino acids. In DNA form, the CDR3 reads TGTGCCAGCAGTTGGACAGGGTGGGTTAATCCGAGCAATCAGCCCCAGCATTTT. Translation: CASSWTGWVNPSNQPQHF. The full variable domain, with the rest looked up from reference TRBV28 and TRBJ1-5, is DVKVTQSSRYLVKRTGEKVFLECVQDMDHENMFWYRQDPGLGLRLIYFSYDVKMKEKGDIPEGYSVSREKKERFSLILESASTNQTSMYLCASSWTGWVNPSNQPQHFGDGTRLSIL.

This clone has just one count. This rearrangement joins TRBV6-6 to TRBJ1-1, with 8 bases identical to TRBD1. The CDR3 totals 13 residues. After removal of 5 bases from V and 11 bases from J, the junction contained 10 bases not matched to a gene. The V gene's germline CDR1 is MNHNY and CDR2 SVGAGI (reference sequence). This CDR3 is CASSPGTGKEAFF. In DNA form, the CDR3 reads TGTGCCAGCAGTCCAGGGACAGGTAAAGAGGCTTTCTTT.

The chain is built from TRBV11-2 and TRBJ1-2, with D perhaps TRBD1 (6 bases). CDR3 length: 15 residues. The V and J ends lost 5 bases and 4 bases respectively, with 17 bases between them. Germline CDR1 is SGHAT and CDR2 is FQNNGV. The CDR3 DNA follows: TGTGCCAGCAGCCCCGCCGGCGGACAGAGCTATGGCTACACCTTC. This gives the protein CASSPAGGQSYGYTF.

The CDR3 nucleotides are TGTGCCAGTAGCAGCGGGGGGAACACAGATACGCAGTATTTT. It encodes CASSSGGNTDTQYF. V is TRBV19 and J is TRBJ2-3; TRBD2 agrees at 9 bases. Unmatched junction bases numbered 3, after V lost 6 bases and J lost 2 bases. The germline V gene encodes CDR1 LNHDA and CDR2 SQIVND (reference sequence). This CDR3 comprises 14 residues.

CDR3 nucleotides: TGTGCCAGCAGTCCCCCCAGGGGGGGCTCCTACAATGAGCAGTTCTTC. Its protein product is CASSPPRGGSYNEQFF. The rearrangement joins TRBV28 to TRBJ2-1, with D perhaps assigned TRBD1 or TRBD2 (7 bases each). Looked up from germline, CDR1 is MDHEN and CDR2 is SYDVKM. V gave up 5 bases and J gave up 0 bases, with 14 bases separating them. The CDR3 has 16 residues.

The chain recombines TRBV6-1 with TRBJ1-4; no clear D. V was shortened by 3 bases and J by 4 bases, with 15 bases between the two germline ends. The germline CDR1 and CDR2 sequences are MNHNS and SASEGT. The CDR3 sequence is 16 residues long. CDR3: CASSEAGGRSNEKLFF. In nucleotides, the CDR3 is TGTGCCAGCAGTGAGGCCGGAGGAAGGAGTAATGAAAAACTGTTTTTT.

The V gene is TRBV27, the J gene TRBJ1-5; D call uncertain. Per the germline V gene, CDR1 is MNHEY and CDR2 is SMNVEV (reference sequence). The CDR3 sequence is 14 residues long. V shed 4 bases and J shed 3 bases, with 10 bases lying between them. The CDR3 nucleotides are TGTGCCAGCAGTTCCCCTGGTCCCAATCAGCCCCAGCATTTT. It specifies CASSSPGPNQPQHF.

This chain joins TRBV28 and TRBJ1-2; D call uncertain. The CDR3 has 15 amino acids. Germline V lookup: CDR1 MDHEN, CDR2 SYDVKM. V shed 2 bases and J shed 8 bases, with 18 bases lying between them. The CDR3 sequence is CASSLAAGSQTGYTF. The CDR3 DNA reads TGTGCCAGCAGTTTAGCCGCAGGCTCGCAGACGGGCTACACCTTC.

This clone was seen just once. The chain is built from TRBV7-9 and TRBJ1-2; 7 positions match TRBD1. Per germline, CDR1 SEHNR and CDR2 FQNEAQ (reference sequence). Trimming at V came to 9 bases and at J to 3 bases, leaving 7 bases not matched to a gene. The CDR3 is 13 amino acids. CDR3 nucleotide sequence: TGTGCCAGTGGTCAGGGGGGAGACTATGGCTACACCTTC. Protein product: CASGQGGDYGYTF.

The CDR3 loop is CASRSSGIRDTQYF. DNA for the CDR3: TGCGCCAGCAGGTCTAGCGGGATAAGGGATACGCAGTATTTT. This rearrangement joins TRBV10-1 to TRBJ2-3, with 9 bases aligning to TRBD2. The CDR3 sequence is 14 residues long. Trimming removed 6 bases from V and 6 bases from J; junction bases left unmatched: 7. Germline CDR1 WNHNN, CDR2 SYGVQD (reference sequence).

The chain links TRBV7-2 to TRBJ2-5; D is unclear. CDR1 is SGHTA, CDR2 FQGNSA, per germline. The length of the CDR3 is 14 residues. Trimming cost V 0 bases and J 5 bases, with 10 bases left between them. The CDR3 spells CASSLARASETQYF. DNA of the CDR3: TGTGCCAGCAGCTTAGCAAGGGCCTCGGAGACCCAGTACTTC.

V gene TRBV5-4 combines with J gene TRBJ2-3; 8 positions match TRBD1. This CDR3 comprises 15 residues. V shed 0 bases, J shed 6 bases, and the junction held 6 bases outside the gene matches. The V gene's germline CDR1 is SGHNT and CDR2 YYREEE (reference sequence). The CDR3 region has the DNA TGTGCCAGCAGCTTGGCCTTGACAGGGGTCGATACGCAGTATTTT. Residues: CASSLALTGVDTQYF.

The chain carries TRBV5-1 and TRBJ2-5, with no clear D. Trimming pared 2 bases from V and 5 bases from J, leaving 10 bases between. This CDR3 comprises 13 residues. Germline-derived CDR1 and CDR2 are SGHRS and YFSETQ. The CDR3 nucleotides read TGCGCCAGCAGCTTTGAGGCAGAGGAGACCCAGTACTTC. It is translated as CASSFEAEETQYF.

The chain employs TRBV6-5 and TRBJ2-4; D unresolved. This CDR3 spans 14 amino acids. With 5 bases removed from V and 3 bases from J, the gap between germline ends came to 11 bases. Germline CDR1 is MNHEY and CDR2 is SVGAGI. The CDR3 nucleotides read TGTGCCAGCAGTAGAGAATCTGGCAAAAACATTCAGTACTTC. As protein: CASSRESGKNIQYF.

In this sample, this clone turned up once. The CDR3 DNA is TGTGCCAGCTCACCACAAACAGTCCTTAGCAATCAGCCCCAGCATTTT. This sequence encodes CASSPQTVLSNQPQHF. The gene calls are TRBV18 and TRBJ1-5; no clear D. Per the germline V gene, CDR1 is KGHSH and CDR2 is LQKENI. Trimming pared 1 base from V and 0 bases from J, leaving 10 bases between. This CDR3 has 16 residues.

The chain has TRBV10-3 and TRBJ2-1; 13 positions agree with TRBD2. The CDR3 is 16 amino acids. The germline gives CDR1 ENHRY, CDR2 SYGVKD. The junction had 4 bases not matched to a gene; V was cut back by 0 bases and J by 8 bases. CDR3 amino acids: CAISESGLAGVDEQFF. CDR3 bases: TGTGCCATCAGTGAGTCAGGACTAGCGGGAGTCGATGAGCAGTTCTTC.

This clone was picked up one time. V and J are TRBV10-3 and TRBJ2-7; D possibly uses TRBD1 or TRBD2 (7 bases each). The CDR3 is made up of 14 amino acids. Trimming took off 2 bases at V and 7 bases at J, with 15 bases between the two ends. Germline V gene lookup returns CDR1 ENHRY and CDR2 SYGVKD. The CDR3 reads CAISEGEGAREQYF. CDR3 DNA sequence: TGTGCCATCAGTGAGGGGGAGGGGGCGCGTGAGCAGTACTTC.

This clone was detected only once. V is TRBV30 and J is TRBJ1-2; D is perhaps TRBD1 (5 bases). Trimming took off 1 base at V and 2 bases at J, with 11 bases between the two ends. CDR3 size: 14 residues. Germline loops: CDR1 GTSNPN, CDR2 SVGIG (reference sequence). The CDR3 region is CAWSGAGRNYGYTF. CDR3 sequence (DNA): TGTGCCTGGAGTGGGGCAGGGAGGAACTATGGCTACACCTTC.

The chain recombines TRBV6-6 with TRBJ1-1, with D unclear. The CDR3 loop spans 12 amino acids. V dropped 4 bases and J dropped 6 bases, with 9 bases sitting between them. Per germline, CDR1 MNHNY and CDR2 SVGAGI (reference sequence). The CDR3 DNA sequence: TGTGCCAGCAGTTCCATTTCGTCTGAAGCTTTCTTT. Protein product: CASSSISSEAFF.

The chain is built from TRBV9 and TRBJ2-1; D remains unclear. Trimming left V 3 bases short and J 0 bases short, with 10 bases between. The CDR3 is 15 amino acids. Germline-derived CDR1 and CDR2 are SGDLS and YYNGEE. CDR3 in amino acids: CASSDAFGSYNEQFF. CDR3 coding DNA: TGTGCCAGCAGCGACGCTTTTGGCTCCTACAATGAGCAGTTCTTC.

The CDR3 DNA follows: TGTGCCAGCAGCAGACCACAGCCCAACAATGAAAAACTGTTTTTT. Protein product: CASSRPQPNNEKLFF. The chain uses TRBV13 and TRBJ1-4; no clear D gene. The V and J ends lost 5 bases and 5 bases respectively, with 15 bases between them. The V gene's germline CDR1 is PRHDT and CDR2 FYEKMQ (reference sequence). The CDR3 extends over 15 amino acids. The entire variable domain, with the rest obtained from reference TRBV13 and TRBJ1-4, is as follows: AAGVIQSPRHLIKEKRETATLKCYPIPRHDTVYWYQQGPGQDPQFLISFYEKMQSDKGSIPDRFSAQQFSDYHSELNMSSLELGDSALYFCASSRPQPNNEKLFFGSGTQLSVL.

The V call is TRBV4-3, the J call TRBJ1-2; D is ambiguous. V shed 0 bases and J shed 4 bases, with 12 bases lying between them. Germline CDR1 reads LGHNA; CDR2 reads YSLEER. This CDR3 is built from 15 residues. This chain's CDR3 is CASSQDLASVYGYTF. The DNA of the CDR3 is TGCGCCAGCAGCCAAGATTTAGCCAGCGTCTATGGCTACACCTTC.